These T cell receptor beta chains were read from a single sample in a study of beta chain features in type 1 diabetes. Some clones are missing from TCRdb's copy, which holds only in-frame ones; the method was immunoSEQ multiplex PCR. This sample has approximately 250,000 clones; 13% to 15% occur once, and the top ten carry about 0.03%. The sample taken for sequencing was naive CD4+ T cells from blood. The receptors originated from a woman aged 40 to 50 in good health. CDR3s include the opening cysteine and the closing phenylalanine or tryptophan. Fields, in order: CDR3 DNA, CDR3 protein, clone size, D gene, J gene, V gene. D genes are given only for firm matches. Expanded clones get a size class; other rows say once, few or many, or leave the size out.

TGTGCCACCAGCAGGGGAGACGGGACAGGGCCCGAGCAGTACTTC | CATSRGDGTGPEQYF | few | TRBD1 | TRBJ2-7 | TRBV15
TGTGCCAGCAGCTTAGTAGGGGACAGGGGGTACGAGCAGTACTTC | CASSLVGDRGYEQYF | few | TRBD1 | TRBJ2-7 | TRBV7-2
TGTGCCAGCAGCTCTGGTTCGGTGGTGTACACCTTC | CASSSGSVVYTF | . | . | TRBJ1-2 | TRBV7-2
TGTGCCAGCAGCTTCAGGGTCGGGACAGCCAATGAGCAGTTCTTC | CASSFRVGTANEQFF | few | TRBD1 | TRBJ2-1 | TRBV5-6
TGTGCCAGCAGCGTATCCCGACAGGGTTCGGGAAACACCATATATTTT | CASSVSRQGSGNTIYF | . | TRBD1 | TRBJ1-3 | TRBV9
TGTGCCAGCAGCTTCTACGGGGAGCTGTTTTTT | CASSFYGELFF | few | . | TRBJ2-2 | TRBV7-2
TGCGCCAGCAGAGCCCTAGAAACCGGGGAGCTGTTTTTT | CASRALETGELFF | . | . | TRBJ2-2 | TRBV10-2
TGCGCCAGCAGCTCGGGACAGATATATGAGCAGTACTTC | CASSSGQIYEQYF | . | TRBD1 | TRBJ2-7 | TRBV5-1
TGTGCCAGCAGCCAAGGACTAGCGGGGGGCTACGAGCAGTACTTC | CASSQGLAGGYEQYF | few | TRBD2 | TRBJ2-7 | TRBV4-2
TGTGCCAGCAGTGGGATTCAGGGGAACTATGGCTACACCTTC | CASSGIQGNYGYTF | . | . | TRBJ1-2 | TRBV6-5
TGTGCCAGCAGCTCCGGGACAGGGGACGAGCAGTTCTTC | CASSSGTGDEQFF | many | TRBD1 | TRBJ2-1 | TRBV7-2
TGCAGCGTTGAAGTTGGGGGGACCAAAAACTATGGCTACACCTTC | CSVEVGGTKNYGYTF | few | . | TRBJ1-2 | TRBV29-1
TGCGCCAGCAGCCAAGAACAGGGTAGGGACACTGAAGCTTTCTTT | CASSQEQGRDTEAFF | few | . | TRBJ1-1 | TRBV4-1
TGTGCCAGCAGCCGGCTTTCTAGCGGGGGGATGTGGGAGACCCAGTACTTC | CASSRLSSGGMWETQYF | . | TRBD2 | TRBJ2-5 | TRBV9
TGTGCCAGCAGCTTTACAGGGGGGAGCACAGATACGCAGTATTTT | CASSFTGGSTDTQYF | . | TRBD1 | TRBJ2-3 | TRBV13
TGCGCCAGCAGCTTGGGGGGGACAAAGAACACCGGGGAGCTGTTTTTT | CASSLGGTKNTGELFF | . | . | TRBJ2-2 | TRBV5-1
TGTGCCAGCTCACCACAGGAACTAGCGGCAGATACGCAGTATTTT | CASSPQELAADTQYF | . | TRBD2 | TRBJ2-3 | TRBV18
TGCAGCGTTGTCCCGGCAGGCAGCAATCAGCCCCAGCATTTT | CSVVPAGSNQPQHF | few | . | TRBJ1-5 | TRBV29-1
TGTGCTAGTGGTTTGGTCCTCTCTGGAAACACCATATATTTT | CASGLVLSGNTIYF | . | . | TRBJ1-3 | TRBV12-5
TGTGCCAGTAGTCAAACAGGGGCCGGCAATCAGCCCCAGCATTTT | CASSQTGAGNQPQHF | . | TRBD1 | TRBJ1-5 | TRBV19
TGTGCCAGCAGCGTTCTCCACTCGGGGGGCCAAGAGACCCAGTACTTC | CASSVLHSGGQETQYF | . | TRBD2 | TRBJ2-5 | TRBV9
TGTGCCACCGCGGAACAGGGGGCGGTTAACGGCTACACCTTC | CATAEQGAVNGYTF | . | TRBD1 | TRBJ1-2 | TRBV6-6
TGTGCCAGCAGGGGGTCGGAGGGGACCCAGTACTTC | CASRGSEGTQYF | few | . | TRBJ2-5 | TRBV2
TGCGCCAGCAGCAAGGAAGGTCGCGGGACCGGGGAGCTGTTTTTT | CASSKEGRGTGELFF | . | . | TRBJ2-2 | TRBV5-1
TGTGCCAGCACCTTTGGGGGGACCCTCTCCTACGAGCAGTACTTC | CASTFGGTLSYEQYF | . | . | TRBJ2-7 | TRBV5-6
TGTGCCAGTAGCAGGACAGGAACTAATGAAAAACTGTTTTTT | CASSRTGTNEKLFF | few | TRBD1 | TRBJ1-4 | TRBV19
TGCGCCAGCAGCTTGCGCTATAGCGGGGCTAGCACAGATACGCAGTATTTT | CASSLRYSGASTDTQYF | . | TRBD2 | TRBJ2-3 | TRBV5-1
TGTGCCAGTAGTCGGGGGATCTCCTACGAGCAGTACTTC | CASSRGISYEQYF | few | . | TRBJ2-7 | TRBV19
TGTGCCAGTAGGGACACGCCGAGCTCCTACAATGAGCAGTTCTTC | CASRDTPSSYNEQFF | . | . | TRBJ2-1 | TRBV19
TGTGCCAGCAGTGAAGGGACAGGGTACGCCTACGAGCAGTACTTC | CASSEGTGYAYEQYF | few | TRBD1 | TRBJ2-7 | TRBV2
TGTGCCAGCAGCAGGACAGGGAACACTGAAGCTTTCTTT | CASSRTGNTEAFF | . | TRBD1 | TRBJ1-1 | TRBV2
TGTGCCAGCAGCCAATTCCTCTCGGCAGGGAATCAGCCCCAGCATTTT | CASSQFLSAGNQPQHF | few | . | TRBJ1-5 | TRBV16
TGTGCCACCAGCAGAGATCCTGGGCTCACTGAAGCTTTCTTT | CATSRDPGLTEAFF | few | . | TRBJ1-1 | TRBV15
TGTGCCAGCTCACCGAATGGGGACTACCTATCCTACGAGCAGTACTTC | CASSPNGDYLSYEQYF | . | TRBD2 | TRBJ2-7 | TRBV18
TGTGCCAGCAGCCCAACTTACGGAGGGGAAGAGACCCAGTACTTC | CASSPTYGGEETQYF | . | . | TRBJ2-5 | TRBV7-9
TGTGCCACCAGTGTCCAGGCCGGGGGAGAGACCCAGTACTTC | CATSVQAGGETQYF | few | . | TRBJ2-5 | TRBV6-1
TGTGCCAGCAGTTACTCGAGGTCAGCTCAAGAGACCCAGTACTTC | CASSYSRSAQETQYF | few | . | TRBJ2-5 | TRBV6-5
TGTGCCAGTAGTATATCGGAGGGGGCGGGCTATGGCTACACCTTC | CASSISEGAGYGYTF | . | TRBD1 | TRBJ1-2 | TRBV19
TGTGCCAGCAGCTTGGACAGGCGGGCTTTCTTT | CASSLDRRAFF | few | TRBD1 | TRBJ1-1 | TRBV13
TGTGCCAGCAGCTTGACCGGGACAACTTACGAGCAGTACTTC | CASSLTGTTYEQYF | few | . | TRBJ2-7 | TRBV5-5
TGTGCCAGTAGCATTGGGACAGGATCTAATGAAAAACTGTTTTTT | CASSIGTGSNEKLFF | few | TRBD1 | TRBJ1-4 | TRBV19
TGTGCCAGCAGCAAGGACAGGGGGCTCCCCTTCTATGGCTACACCTTC | CASSKDRGLPFYGYTF | few | TRBD1 | TRBJ1-2 | TRBV7-2
TGTGCCAGCAGTCCGGGAACCCGAAATCAGCCCCAGCATTTT | CASSPGTRNQPQHF | few | . | TRBJ1-5 | TRBV2
TGCAGCGTCCGGGAGGGTATGAGTACTGAGCAGTTCTTC | CSVREGMSTEQFF | few | TRBD2 | TRBJ2-1 | TRBV29-1